The TCR beta chain described here comes from a study of cytomegalovirus exposure and HLA in healthy donors. It was with 60 Vbeta and 13 Jbeta primers that the PCR ran. The data were produced by immunoSEQ multiplex PCR, yet TCRdb's version contains in-frame clones alone and is incomplete. Among 75,000 to 90,000 clones listed, roughly 80% were seen once. This CDR3 is 14 amino acids long. The V end was cut by 5 bases, the J end by 0 bases, with 8 bases between. CDR1 is SGDLS, CDR2 YYNGEE, per germline. The sequenced sample consisted of PBMCs. The sequence was obtained from a man aged 45-60 years in good health and CMV-seronegative. The chain recombines TRBV9 with TRBJ2-2; D gene uncertain. The CDR3 region has the DNA TGTGCCAGCAGTATGGCGGCGAACACCGGGGAGCTGTTTTTT. Its translation is CASSMAANTGELFF.